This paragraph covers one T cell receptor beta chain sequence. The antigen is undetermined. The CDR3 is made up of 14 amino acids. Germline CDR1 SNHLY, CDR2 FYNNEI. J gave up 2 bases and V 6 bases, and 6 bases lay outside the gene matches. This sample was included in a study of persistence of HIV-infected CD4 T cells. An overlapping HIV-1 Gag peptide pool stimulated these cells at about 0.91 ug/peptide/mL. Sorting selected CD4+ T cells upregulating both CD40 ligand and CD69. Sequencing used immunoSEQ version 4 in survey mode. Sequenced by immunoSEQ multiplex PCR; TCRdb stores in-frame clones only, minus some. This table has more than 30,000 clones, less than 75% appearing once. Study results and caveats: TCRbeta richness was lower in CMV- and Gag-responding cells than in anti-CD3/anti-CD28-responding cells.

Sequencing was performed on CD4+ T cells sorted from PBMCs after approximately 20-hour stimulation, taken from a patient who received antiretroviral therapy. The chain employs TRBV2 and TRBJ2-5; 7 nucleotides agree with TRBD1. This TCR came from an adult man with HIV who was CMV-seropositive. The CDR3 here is CASRLQGIQETQYF. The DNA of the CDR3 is TGTGCCAGCAGATTACAGGGGATTCAAGAGACCCAGTACTTC.